The next 21 T cell receptor beta chains were all read from a single sample in a study of blood T cells in healthy people across ages. Next came a second PCR, run for roughly 6 to 11 cycles, which used a sample-barcoded 5' primer along with a J-beta primer mix. Each CDR3 protein is one row after TCRdb ran MiXCR on the 5' RACE reads. The table has around 800,000 distinct CDR3 sequences, roughly 24% seen once. The data were also submitted as part of a second study, on T cells of mothers and their children.

Material: blood. Receptor source: a boy aged 5-17 years in good health.

At least ten counts were recorded for this clonotype. CDR3 sequence (DNA): TGTGCCAGCGGCCGCAACTACGAGCAGTACTTC. Its protein product is CASGRNYEQYF. The chain uses TRBV12-3 or TRBV12-4 and TRBJ2-5; no definite D call. Near its end, the DNA agrees better with TRBJ2-7, so the J call may be wrong. CDR3 length equals 11 residues.

The chain employs TRBV6-5 and TRBJ2-5; a possible D gene is TRBD2 (6 bases). Judging by the DNA end, TRBJ2-7 fits better; the J call may be wrong. Germline values: CDR1 MNHEY, CDR2 SVGAGI. CDR3 length equals 13 residues. The CDR3 nucleotides are TGTGCCAGCACCCGACGGGGGACCTACGAGCAGTACTTC. This encodes CASTRRGTYEQYF.

This clonotype was seen a handful of times. The CDR3 loop is CASSYRGPRGSRHEQYF. CDR3 nucleotides: TGTGCCAGCAGCTACCGGGGGCCGAGAGGGAGTCGCCACGAGCAGTACTTC. The chain joins TRBV7-9 to TRBJ2-5, with D tentatively TRBD1 or TRBD2 (6 bases each). The J call may be faulty, since TRBJ2-7 better matches the DNA end. The germline gives CDR1 SEHNR, CDR2 FQNEAQ (reference sequence). The CDR3 is 17 amino acids.

This clonotype was counted a few times. The V and J genes are TRBV28 and TRBJ2-7; D might be TRBD2 (7 bases). The V end was cut by 2 bases, the J end by 5 bases, with 16 bases between. This CDR3 is built from 15 residues. The germline gives CDR1 MDHEN, CDR2 SYDVKM. CDR3 coding DNA: TGTGCCAGCAGTTTAATCCGAGGGGGGGTCGACGAGCAGTACTTC. Encoded protein: CASSLIRGGVDEQYF.

The rearrangement uses TRBV12-5 and TRBJ1-2; TRBD1 might be the D (5 bases). This CDR3 contains 13 residues. V was shortened by 3 bases and J by 4 bases, with 9 bases between the two germline ends. Germline V lookup: CDR1 LGHNT, CDR2 FRNRAP. The CDR3: CASGFHRSYGYTF. The CDR3 DNA reads as TGTGCTAGTGGTTTTCACAGGTCCTATGGCTACACCTTC.

This clonotype appeared many times. V usage is TRBV27 and J usage is TRBJ2-5; TRBD1 matches 7 bases. Germline values: CDR1 MNHEY, CDR2 SMNVEV (reference sequence). With 6 bases clipped from V and 5 bases from J, the junction kept 12 bases outside the gene matches. CDR3 length: 15 residues. CDR3 nucleotides: TGTGCCAGCAGAATACGAACAGGGGTGGAGGAGACCCAGTACTTC. Its translation: CASRIRTGVEETQYF.

V and J are TRBV11-2 and TRBJ2-1, with 7 nucleotides matching TRBD2. Per the germline V gene, CDR1 is SGHAT and CDR2 is FQNNGV. The junction had 5 bases not matched to a gene; V was cut back by 1 base and J by 5 bases. The CDR3 sequence is 15 residues long. The chain's CDR3 is CASSLAAGVNNEQFF. The CDR3 DNA is TGTGCCAGCAGCTTAGCGGCGGGAGTAAACAATGAGCAGTTCTTC. The variable domain in full, completed from reference TRBV11-2 and TRBJ2-1, reads EAGVAQSPRYKIIEKRQSVAFWCNPISGHATLYWYQQILGQGPKLLIQFQNNGVVDDSQLPKDRFSAERLKGVDSTLKIQPAKLEDSAVYLCASSLAAGVNNEQFFGPGTRLTVL.

V is TRBV9 and J is TRBJ2-3; D is tentatively TRBD1 or TRBD2 (5 bases each). Germline assignment: CDR1 SGDLS and CDR2 YYNGEE. The CDR3 has 17 amino acids. Trimming removed 0 bases from V and 0 bases from J, with 14 bases in between. CDR3 DNA: TGTGCCAGCAGCGTAGCGGGGACCACCCTAAGCACAGATACGCAGTATTTT. Translation: CASSVAGTTLSTDTQYF.

This clonotype was seen more than once but under ten times. The rearrangement links TRBV28 to TRBJ1-2, with D maybe TRBD1 (5 bases). CDR1 is MDHEN, CDR2 SYDVKM, per germline. This CDR3 is built from 13 residues. The V and J ends lost 3 bases and 8 bases respectively, with 13 bases between them. Written as DNA, the CDR3 is TGTGCCAGCAGTTTGAGGGCCCGGGACGGCTACACCTTC. It specifies CASSLRARDGYTF.

This clonotype was seen only a few times. The rearrangement uses TRBV7-8 and TRBJ2-7, with D unclear. V gave up 6 bases and J gave up 2 bases, with 17 bases separating them. The CDR3 spans 15 residues. In germline, CDR1 is SGHVS, CDR2 FQNEAQ. DNA for the CDR3: TGTGCCAGCAGAAGTGGCGTTATCCCAACCTACGAGCAGTACTTC. Its protein is CASRSGVIPTYEQYF.

The genes are TRBV5-1 and TRBJ1-2, with a weak D call TRBD1 (5 bases). V lost 4 bases and J lost 3, with 16 bases in between. Germline-derived CDR1 and CDR2 are SGHRS and YFSETQ. The CDR3 runs to 15 residues. CDR3 protein: CASSRGTTKDYGYTF. The CDR3 coding sequence is TGCGCCAGCAGCCGAGGGACCACTAAGGACTATGGCTACACCTTC.

This clonotype appeared a few times. The CDR3 region has the DNA TGTGCCAGCAGTCCACTTCAGATAGGGACAGAACAAGAGACCCAGTACTTC. Its translation: CASSPLQIGTEQETQYF. The V gene is TRBV27, the J gene TRBJ2-5; 7 positions match TRBD1. The J segment lost 2 bases and the V segment lost 5 bases, leaving 14 bases of the junction unmatched. Germline V gene sequence: CDR1 MNHEY, CDR2 SMNVEV (reference sequence). The CDR3 covers 17 residues.

The V call is TRBV6-1, the J call TRBJ1-1; D gene ambiguous. Trimming shortened V by 5 bases and J by 8 bases, and 15 bases separated the two germline ends. The CDR3 has 13 residues. CDR1 and CDR2 from the germline V gene are MNHNS and SASEGT. As DNA, the CDR3 is TGTGCCAGCAGTCCAAAACAAGGACTGGAAGCTTTCTTT. It is translated as CASSPKQGLEAFF.

The V call is TRBV4-1, the J call TRBJ2-6; D assignment may be TRBD1 or TRBD2 (6 bases each). V was shortened by 0 bases and J by 0 bases, with 15 bases between the two germline ends. CDR3 length equals 19 residues. The germline V gene encodes CDR1 MGHRA and CDR2 YSYEKL. The CDR3 reads CASSQDRGQHGSGANVLTF. For the CDR3, the DNA is TGCGCCAGCAGCCAAGATCGGGGGCAACATGGCTCTGGGGCCAACGTCCTGACTTTC.

This clonotype was recorded a few times. The V call is TRBV20-1, the J call TRBJ2-5; 10 bases match TRBD2. Losses at the gene ends were 1 base for V and 1 base for J; bases not matched to a gene: 9. This CDR3 contains 17 residues. The germline gives CDR1 DFQATT, CDR2 SNEGSKA (reference sequence). Here the CDR3 reads CSARGGSGGPFQETQYF. The CDR3 region has the DNA TGCAGTGCTAGAGGTGGTAGCGGGGGGCCCTTCCAAGAGACCCAGTACTTC.

The J gene is TRBJ1-2, the V gene TRBV20-1; D is perhaps TRBD1 (5 bases). The V end was cut by 2 bases, the J end by 4 bases, with 14 bases between. This CDR3 region has 14 residues. CDR1 and CDR2 from the germline V gene are DFQATT and SNEGSKA (reference sequence). CDR3 protein: CSARPADSFYGYTF. The DNA for the CDR3 is TGCAGTGCTAGACCAGCCGACAGTTTCTATGGCTACACCTTC.

This clonotype was found a few times. V usage is TRBV3-1 and J usage is TRBJ1-1, with D possibly TRBD1 on 5 matching bases. This CDR3 contains 13 residues. Trimming shortened V by 2 bases and J by 7 bases, and 11 bases separated the two germline ends. The germline CDR1 and CDR2 sequences are LGHDT and YNNKEL (reference sequence). The CDR3 loop reads CASSQRQGREAFF. For the CDR3, the DNA is TGTGCCAGCAGCCAACGGCAGGGACGTGAAGCTTTCTTT.

To note about this clonotype: At one of its ends the junction is not consistent with the germline gene, which may arise from a read error. This sequence joins TRBV7-9 and TRBJ2-3, with unresolved D. Germline V gene sequence: CDR1 SEHNR, CDR2 FQNEAQ (reference sequence). This CDR3 has 9 amino acids. The CDR3: CASSLPYQF. The CDR3 nucleotides are TGTGCCAGCAGCTTACCCTACCAGTTT.

The chain joins TRBV12-3 or TRBV12-4 to TRBJ2-7; D may be TRBD1 or TRBD2 (5 bases each). Trimming stripped 6 bases from V and 2 bases from J, with 17 bases between. This CDR3 region has 15 residues. The CDR3 loop reads CASSPGRGRTYEQYF. CDR3 sequence (DNA): TGTGCCAGCAGCCCGGGAAGGGGCCGAACCTACGAGCAGTACTTC.

The J gene is TRBJ1-1, the V gene TRBV30; no definite D call. Germline V gives CDR1 GTSNPN, CDR2 SVGIG (reference sequence). The CDR3 is 15 amino acids. V was shortened by 0 bases and J by 0 bases, with 11 bases between the two germline ends. The DNA of the CDR3 is TGTGCCTGGAGTGTGGGCAGGACGTTGAACACTGAAGCTTTCTTT. This sequence encodes CAWSVGRTLNTEAFF. Variable domain in full (rest from reference TRBV30 and TRBJ1-1): SQTIHQWPATLVQPVGSPLSLECTVEGTSNPNLYWYRQAAGRGLQLLFYSVGIGQISSEVPQNLSASRPQDRQFILSSKKLLLSDSGFYLCAWSVGRTLNTEAFFGQGTRLTVV.

This clonotype occurred a few times. The genes are TRBV4-2 and TRBJ2-5, with 9 bases lining up with TRBD1. The J call may not be correct, given that the DNA end is closer to TRBJ2-7. From germline, CDR1 is LGHNA and CDR2 YNFKEQ. This CDR3 comprises 15 residues. CDR3 amino acids: CASSLEDRGAYEQYF. In nucleotides, the CDR3 is TGTGCCAGCAGCCTGGAGGACAGGGGTGCCTACGAGCAGTACTTC.